Shown below are 14 T cell receptor beta chains from a single sample sequenced in a study of blood T cell repertoires in COVID-19. Assay used: immunoSEQ multiplex PCR; TCRdb lists only in-frame clones, some missing. The sample records some 100,000 clones, around 90% being singletons. The sequenced sample was peripheral blood. All receptors derive from a man aged 50 or older with acute or convalescent COVID-19.

The rearrangement links TRBV11-2 to TRBJ2-2; 9 nucleotides agree with TRBD2. With 5 bases clipped from V and 3 bases from J, the junction kept 13 bases outside the gene matches. Germline CDR1 SGHAT, CDR2 FQNNGV. This CDR3 is built from 18 residues. The CDR3 DNA reads TGTGCCAGCAGCACCCTCGGGGGTAGCGGGGGACACACCGGGGAGCTGTTTTTT. This sequence encodes CASSTLGGSGGHTGELFF.

The CDR3 DNA sequence: TGTGCCAGCAGCTTGGAAACAGCTCTGGGGAACACTGAAGCTTTCTTT. Translated: CASSLETALGNTEAFF. The chain links TRBV5-4 to TRBJ1-1, with unresolved D. The germline V gene encodes CDR1 SGHNT and CDR2 YYREEE (reference sequence). The CDR3 is made up of 16 amino acids. Trimming stripped 0 bases from V and 1 base from J, with 13 bases between.

The gene calls are TRBV11-3 and TRBJ2-1, with D tentatively TRBD1 (7 bases). The CDR3 contains 16 residues. Germline loops: CDR1 SGHNT, CDR2 YENEEA. Trimming shortened V by 0 bases and J by 7 bases, and 16 bases separated the two germline ends. Here the CDR3 reads CASSLDWGRGVNEQFF. In DNA form, the CDR3 reads TGTGCCAGCAGCTTAGATTGGGGCAGGGGGGTTAATGAGCAGTTCTTC.

As regards this clone: An end of the junction differs from the germline gene, which may be a read error. The chain employs TRBV5-1 and TRBJ1-6; D is possibly TRBD1 (5 bases). CDR3 size: 15 residues. From germline, CDR1 is SGHRS and CDR2 YFSETQ. CDR3 residues: CASSLDTTYNSPLHF. The DNA for the CDR3 is TGCGCCAGCAGTTTGGACACCACCTATAATTCACCCCTCCACTTT.

The chain recombines TRBV3-1 (or the pseudogene TRBV3-2) with TRBJ2-5; 9 positions match TRBD1. Trimming took 3 bases from V and 7 from J; bases not matched to a gene: 3. CDR3 length equals 13 residues. Per the germline V gene, CDR1 is LGHDT and CDR2 is YNNKEL (reference sequence). CDR3 in amino acids: CASSQGQGTTQYF. DNA of the CDR3: TGTGCCAGCAGCCAGGGACAGGGTACGACCCAGTACTTC.

The chain uses TRBV13 and TRBJ2-1; D call uncertain. Trimming pared 3 bases from V and 5 bases from J, leaving 11 bases between. This CDR3 is 14 amino acids long. The germline V gene encodes CDR1 PRHDT and CDR2 FYEKMQ (reference sequence). The CDR3 bases are TGTGCCAGCAGCTTTCGTCAGGCTAACAATGAGCAGTTCTTC. It codes for CASSFRQANNEQFF.

The chain is built from TRBV27 and TRBJ1-2, with 9 bases aligning to TRBD1. The V gene's germline CDR1 is MNHEY and CDR2 SMNVEV (reference sequence). Germline trimming cut 4 bases from V and 6 bases from J; bases unmatched to any gene: 9. The CDR3 spans 15 residues. The DNA for the CDR3 is TGTGCCAGCAGTTCACAGAACAGGGGGCGGAATGGCTACACCTTC. Residues: CASSSQNRGRNGYTF.

The J gene is TRBJ2-1, the V gene TRBV2, with TRBD1 matching 8 bases. V lost 1 base and J lost 7; bases outside the gene matches: 6. Germline V gene sequence: CDR1 SNHLY, CDR2 FYNNEI. The CDR3 has 15 residues. The DNA for the CDR3 is TGTGCCAGCAGTGAAGAGGGGACAGGCAGTAATGAGCAGTTCTTC. Its protein product is CASSEEGTGSNEQFF. The full variable domain, with the rest looked up from reference TRBV2 and TRBJ2-1, is EPEVTQTPSHQVTQMGQEVILRCVPISNHLYFYWYRQILGQKVEFLVSFYNNEISEKSEIFDDQFSVERPDGSNFTLKIRSTKLEDSAMYFCASSEEGTGSNEQFFGPGTRLTVL.

V gene TRBV5-6 combines with J gene TRBJ2-7; tentatively, D is TRBD2 (6 bases). The CDR3 is 16 residues long. The germline V and J ends were trimmed by 0 bases and 0 bases, with 13 bases remaining between them. Germline values: CDR1 SGHDT, CDR2 YYEEEE. DNA for the CDR3: TGTGCCAGCAGCTTGGGACGCCGGGGGAGCTCCTACGAGCAGTACTTC. Protein product: CASSLGRRGSSYEQYF.

The chain combines TRBV28 with TRBJ2-7; 12 bases are shared with TRBD1. The V gene end was trimmed by 6 bases and the J gene end by 4 bases; junction bases not matched to a gene: 10. The CDR3 loop spans 16 amino acids. Germline CDR1 is MDHEN and CDR2 is SYDVKM. In nucleotides, the CDR3 is TGTGCCAGCAGCCCTACTCGGGACAGGGGGCGATACGAGCAGTACTTC. It yields the protein CASSPTRDRGRYEQYF.

The chain recombines TRBV30 with TRBJ2-7, with TRBD2 as a possible D gene (5 bases). Trimming pared 3 bases from V and 4 bases from J, leaving 10 bases between. The germline V gene has CDR1 GTSNPN and CDR2 SVGIG (reference sequence). The CDR3 runs to 12 residues. The CDR3, as DNA: TGTGCCTGGAGGACGGGATTTTACGAGCAGTACTTC. Translated: CAWRTGFYEQYF.

The chain links TRBV6-6 to TRBJ1-2; 10 positions match TRBD1. The CDR3 sequence is 16 residues long. CDR1 and CDR2 from the germline V gene are MNHNY and SVGAGI (reference sequence). J gave up 4 bases and V 5 bases, and 10 bases lay outside the gene matches. The CDR3 DNA sequence: TGTGCCAGCAGTACCGGGACAGGGGTTCGGAGCTATGGCTACACCTTC. Protein sequence: CASSTGTGVRSYGYTF.

The rearrangement joins TRBV27 to TRBJ1-5; D gene unclear. The V gene's germline CDR1 is MNHEY and CDR2 SMNVEV (reference sequence). The CDR3 length is 16 residues. Trimming took off 0 bases at V and 10 bases at J, with 19 bases between the two ends. CDR3 DNA: TGTGCCAGCAGTTTATCCGCCGGGTCCTTATCTCCTCCCCAGCATTTT. Residues: CASSLSAGSLSPPQHF.

The chain employs TRBV7-9 and TRBJ1-2, with D possibly TRBD1 on 5 matching bases. Trimming left V 0 bases short and J 5 bases short, with 7 bases between. The germline V gene has CDR1 SEHNR and CDR2 FQNEAQ (reference sequence). This CDR3 region has 13 residues. As DNA, the CDR3 is TGTGCCAGCAGCTTAGCGCAGGGTTATGGCTACACCTTC. This sequence encodes CASSLAQGYGYTF.